This is a list of T cell receptor beta chains from one sample in a study of blood T cell repertoires in COVID-19. Method: immunoSEQ multiplex PCR; TCRdb's copy keeps in-frame clones and lacks some. Among 65,000 or so clones, 75% to 90% were seen once, and the ten largest hold 10%. The source material was peripheral blood. These receptor sequences come from a human donor with acute or convalescent COVID-19. The donor label of this sample is uncertain. Both conserved end residues are part of each CDR3. A D gene is named only where the DNA matches it firmly. Clone size is not always given. Where it is, it says once, few, many or a class for expanded clones.

clone size: few
J gene: TRBJ2-7
D gene: TRBD2
V gene: TRBV7-3
CDR3 protein: CASSWTSGREQYF
CDR3 DNA: TGTGCCAGCAGCTGGACTAGCGGGAGGGAGCAGTACTTC

clone size: NA
J gene: TRBJ2-1
D gene: NA
V gene: TRBV5-4
CDR3 protein: CASSFDGSSYNEQFF
CDR3 DNA: TGTGCCAGCAGCTTCGACGGGAGCTCCTACAATGAGCAGTTCTTC

clone size: NA
J gene: TRBJ2-5
D gene: TRBD2
V gene: TRBV5-1
CDR3 protein: CASSLALGLAGGQETQYF
CDR3 DNA: TGCGCCAGCAGCTTGGCGTTGGGACTAGCGGGAGGGCAAGAGACCCAGTACTTC

clone size: NA
J gene: TRBJ2-2
D gene: TRBD2
V gene: TRBV7-8
CDR3 protein: CASSLVLADTGELFF
CDR3 DNA: TGTGCCAGCAGCTTAGTACTAGCGGACACCGGGGAGCTGTTTTTT

clone size: NA
J gene: TRBJ2-7
D gene: NA
V gene: TRBV7-3
CDR3 protein: CASSLGLSSSYEQYF
CDR3 DNA: TGTGCCAGCAGTTTGGGTTTGTCTAGCTCCTACGAGCAGTACTTC

clone size: few
J gene: TRBJ2-1
D gene: TRBD2
V gene: TRBV6-5
CDR3 protein: CASHYASGNEQFF
CDR3 DNA: TGTGCCAGCCATTACGCTAGCGGCAATGAGCAGTTCTTC

clone size: NA
J gene: TRBJ1-4
D gene: TRBD1
V gene: TRBV5-1
CDR3 protein: CASSLGGTGPNEKLFF
CDR3 DNA: TGCGCCAGCAGCTTGGGTGGGACAGGTCCTAATGAAAAACTGTTTTTT

clone size: NA
J gene: TRBJ2-2
D gene: TRBD2
V gene: TRBV27
CDR3 protein: CASSFEREGRDTGELFF
CDR3 DNA: TGTGCCAGCAGTTTTGAGCGGGAGGGCCGAGACACCGGGGAGCTGTTTTTT

clone size: NA
J gene: TRBJ1-5
D gene: TRBD1
V gene: TRBV15
CDR3 protein: CATRGRTGGPNSNQPQHF
CDR3 DNA: TGTGCCACCAGGGGCCGCACAGGGGGACCCAATAGCAATCAGCCCCAGCATTTT

clone size: NA
J gene: TRBJ1-1
D gene: NA
V gene: TRBV29-1
CDR3 protein: CSVEWERQAFF
CDR3 DNA: TGCAGCGTTGAATGGGAGCGCCAAGCTTTCTTT

clone size: NA
J gene: TRBJ1-1
D gene: TRBD1
V gene: TRBV29-1
CDR3 protein: CSVEDPGQGKVTTEAFF
CDR3 DNA: TGCAGCGTTGAAGATCCAGGACAGGGAAAAGTCACCACTGAAGCTTTCTTT

clone size: few
J gene: TRBJ1-6
D gene: TRBD1
V gene: TRBV4-1
CDR3 protein: CASSQEQGASYNSPLHF
CDR3 DNA: TGCGCCAGCAGCCAGGAACAGGGGGCCTCCTATAATTCACCCCTCCACTTT

clone size: NA
J gene: TRBJ2-2
D gene: NA
V gene: TRBV25-1
CDR3 protein: CASSEPGSGVRTGELFF
CDR3 DNA: TGTGCCAGCAGTGAACCCGGGTCAGGGGTAAGAACCGGGGAGCTGTTTTTT

clone size: NA
J gene: TRBJ2-5
D gene: TRBD1
V gene: TRBV24-1
CDR3 protein: CATSDSWDRGTAGTQYF
CDR3 DNA: TGTGCCACCAGTGATTCCTGGGACAGGGGGACCGCAGGGACCCAGTACTTC

clone size: NA
J gene: TRBJ2-1
D gene: TRBD1
V gene: TRBV5-4
CDR3 protein: CASSLGQGEGDEQFF
CDR3 DNA: TGTGCCAGCAGCTTGGGACAGGGAGAGGGCGATGAGCAGTTCTTC

clone size: NA
J gene: TRBJ2-1
D gene: TRBD1
V gene: TRBV7-9
CDR3 protein: CASSWGQGAGNEQFF
CDR3 DNA: TGTGCCAGCAGCTGGGGACAGGGGGCAGGCAATGAGCAGTTCTTC

clone size: NA
J gene: TRBJ2-4
D gene: NA
V gene: TRBV7-8
CDR3 protein: CASSLTGGDKNIQYF
CDR3 DNA: TGTGCCAGCAGCCTCACAGGGGGGGACAAAAACATTCAGTACTTC

clone size: NA
J gene: TRBJ1-5
D gene: NA
V gene: TRBV10-3
CDR3 protein: CAISQNLGGDQPQHF
CDR3 DNA: TGTGCCATCAGTCAAAACTTGGGGGGGGATCAGCCCCAGCATTTT

clone size: large
J gene: TRBJ2-1
D gene: TRBD2
V gene: TRBV27
CDR3 protein: CASSFITSGGFGNEQFF
CDR3 DNA: TGTGCCAGCAGTTTCATAACTAGCGGGGGGTTCGGCAATGAGCAGTTCTTC

clone size: NA
J gene: TRBJ2-1
D gene: TRBD2
V gene: TRBV6-5
CDR3 protein: CASNYRGTSGSAEQFF
CDR3 DNA: TGTGCCAGCAATTACCGCGGGACTAGCGGGAGTGCTGAGCAGTTCTTC

clone size: few
J gene: TRBJ1-2
D gene: NA
V gene: TRBV6-5
CDR3 protein: CASSYSSGFAGYTF
CDR3 DNA: TGTGCCAGCAGTTACTCGTCGGGGTTTGCTGGCTACACCTTC

clone size: NA
J gene: TRBJ1-5
D gene: TRBD1
V gene: TRBV28
CDR3 protein: CASRQGGAGQPQHF
CDR3 DNA: TGTGCCAGCAGACAAGGGGGCGCGGGCCAGCCCCAGCATTTT

clone size: NA
J gene: TRBJ1-2
D gene: NA
V gene: TRBV7-9
CDR3 protein: CASSLERSYGYTF
CDR3 DNA: TGTGCCAGCAGCTTGGAAAGGAGCTATGGCTACACCTTC

clone size: NA
J gene: TRBJ1-5
D gene: NA
V gene: TRBV7-2
CDR3 protein: CASSSGAVNQPQHF
CDR3 DNA: TGTGCCAGCAGCTCAGGGGCAGTCAATCAGCCCCAGCATTTT

clone size: NA
J gene: TRBJ1-5
D gene: NA
V gene: TRBV21-1
CDR3 protein: CASSKGRGRGNQPQHF
CDR3 DNA: TGTGCCAGCAGCAAAGGGCGGGGACGGGGCAATCAGCCCCAGCATTTT

clone size: NA
J gene: TRBJ2-3
D gene: TRBD2
V gene: TRBV2
CDR3 protein: CASRTSGLTDTQYF
CDR3 DNA: TGTGCCAGCAGGACTAGCGGACTCACAGATACGCAGTATTTT

clone size: once
J gene: TRBJ1-2
D gene: TRBD1
V gene: TRBV5-1
CDR3 protein: CASSLGTATNYGYTF
CDR3 DNA: TGCGCCAGCAGCTTAGGGACAGCGACTAACTATGGCTACACCTTC

clone size: NA
J gene: TRBJ1-4
D gene: NA
V gene: TRBV18
CDR3 protein: CASSYWQGRENEKLFF
CDR3 DNA: TGTGCCAGCTCTTATTGGCAGGGGCGAGAGAATGAAAAACTGTTTTTT

clone size: NA
J gene: TRBJ2-1
D gene: NA
V gene: TRBV6-5
CDR3 protein: CASNFGLGNEQFF
CDR3 DNA: TGTGCCAGCAACTTCGGTCTCGGCAATGAGCAGTTCTTC

clone size: NA
J gene: TRBJ2-2
D gene: TRBD2
V gene: TRBV2
CDR3 protein: CASTPGAGGTGELFF
CDR3 DNA: TGTGCCAGCACCCCCGGAGCGGGGGGAACCGGGGAGCTGTTTTTT

clone size: NA
J gene: TRBJ1-6
D gene: NA
V gene: TRBV3-1/TRBV3-2
CDR3 protein: CASSRTGGSYNSPLHF
CDR3 DNA: TGTGCCAGCAGCCGAACCGGTGGCTCCTATAATTCACCCCTCCACTTT

clone size: NA
J gene: TRBJ2-3
D gene: TRBD2
V gene: TRBV30
CDR3 protein: CAWMVGLAGDTQYF
CDR3 DNA: TGTGCCTGGATGGTGGGACTAGCGGGAGATACGCAGTATTTT

clone size: NA
J gene: TRBJ2-3
D gene: NA
V gene: TRBV4-1
CDR3 protein: CASSQASNSVADTQYF
CDR3 DNA: TGCGCCAGCAGCCAAGCCTCTAATAGCGTAGCAGATACGCAGTATTTT

clone size: NA
J gene: TRBJ1-2
D gene: NA
V gene: TRBV27
CDR3 protein: CASSSSPRSGYTF
CDR3 DNA: TGTGCCAGCAGTTCCAGCCCTAGGAGTGGCTACACCTTC

clone size: NA
J gene: TRBJ2-2
D gene: TRBD1
V gene: TRBV24-1
CDR3 protein: CATSDLEGQGRAGELFF
CDR3 DNA: TGTGCCACCAGTGATTTGGAGGGACAGGGGCGGGCCGGGGAGCTGTTTTTT

clone size: NA
J gene: TRBJ1-2
D gene: TRBD1
V gene: TRBV28
CDR3 protein: CASSSGGQGLGYTF
CDR3 DNA: TGTGCCAGCAGTTCGGGGGGACAGGGCTTGGGCTACACCTTC

clone size: NA
J gene: TRBJ2-3
D gene: NA
V gene: TRBV4-3
CDR3 protein: CASSLTGTDTQYF
CDR3 DNA: TGCGCCAGCAGCCTCACGGGCACAGATACGCAGTATTTT

clone size: NA
J gene: TRBJ2-1
D gene: TRBD1
V gene: TRBV10-3
CDR3 protein: CAASGTGHNNEQFF
CDR3 DNA: TGTGCCGCCTCCGGGACAGGCCACAACAATGAGCAGTTCTTC

clone size: once
J gene: TRBJ1-4
D gene: NA
V gene: TRBV11-2
CDR3 protein: CASSLGRVPGEKLFF
CDR3 DNA: TGTGCCAGCAGCTTAGGGAGAGTGCCGGGAGAAAAACTGTTTTTT

clone size: NA
J gene: TRBJ1-1
D gene: TRBD1
V gene: TRBV29-1
CDR3 protein: CSVVSPGQGRTEAFF
CDR3 DNA: TGCAGCGTAGTAAGCCCGGGACAGGGTCGCACTGAAGCTTTCTTT

clone size: NA
J gene: TRBJ2-3
D gene: NA
V gene: TRBV7-2
CDR3 protein: CASSLALSGTQYF
CDR3 DNA: TGTGCCAGCAGCTTAGCCCTGAGCGGAACGCAGTATTTT

clone size: NA
J gene: TRBJ2-4
D gene: TRBD2
V gene: TRBV5-1
CDR3 protein: CASSLGTSGYQNIQYF
CDR3 DNA: TGCGCCAGCAGCCTGGGGACTAGCGGGTACCAAAACATTCAGTACTTC

clone size: once
J gene: TRBJ2-7
D gene: TRBD1
V gene: TRBV18
CDR3 protein: CASSTPGQGAYEQYF
CDR3 DNA: TGTGCCAGCTCAACCCCGGGACAGGGGGCCTACGAGCAGTACTTC

clone size: NA
J gene: TRBJ1-5
D gene: NA
V gene: TRBV19
CDR3 protein: CASRISIEGYNQPQHF
CDR3 DNA: TGTGCCAGTCGAATATCGATTGAGGGTTACAATCAGCCCCAGCATTTT

clone size: NA
J gene: TRBJ1-1
D gene: NA
V gene: TRBV18
CDR3 protein: CASSPGKPGTEAFF
CDR3 DNA: TGTGCCAGCTCACCGGGCAAACCTGGTACTGAAGCTTTCTTT